Presented here are 23 T cell receptor beta chains from one specimen sequenced in a study of blood T cell repertoires in COVID-19. Some clones are missing from TCRdb's copy, which holds only in-frame ones; the method was immunoSEQ multiplex PCR. The sample holds about 140,000 clones, approximately 81% seen once. Sequencing used peripheral blood. The receptors here all came from a human donor in a cohort sampled during active COVID-19.

The chain uses TRBV19 and TRBJ1-5, with unresolved D. The V gene's germline CDR1 is LNHDA and CDR2 SQIVND (reference sequence). The CDR3 runs 13 residues. Trimming took off 3 bases at V and 4 bases at J, with 7 bases between the two ends. CDR3 in DNA: TGTGCCAGTAGTATCGTTAGAAATCAGCCCCAGCATTTT. This gives the protein CASSIVRNQPQHF. The variable domain in full, with the rest retrieved from reference TRBV19 and TRBJ1-5, is DGGITQSPKYLFRKEGQNVTLSCEQNLNHDAMYWYRQDPGQGLRLIYYSQIVNDFQKGDIAEGYSVSREKKESFPLTVTSAQKNPTAFYLCASSIVRNQPQHFGDGTRLSIL.

This clone was seen only once. The genes are TRBV28 and TRBJ2-6; no reliable D call. Germline assignment: CDR1 MDHEN and CDR2 SYDVKM. With 6 bases removed from V and 0 bases from J, the gap between germline ends came to 6 bases. There are 14 residues in the CDR3. CDR3 DNA: TGTGCCAGCAGCCGTTACTCTGGGGCCAACGTCCTGACTTTC. Amino acids: CASSRYSGANVLTF.

This rearrangement joins TRBV4-1 to TRBJ2-5, with D perhaps matching TRBD1 (6 bases). CDR1 is MGHRA, CDR2 YSYEKL, per germline. CDR3 length: 15 residues. The V gene lost 1 base and the J gene lost 1 base, with 10 bases spanning the gap. CDR3: CASSQGLGGQETQYF. CDR3 sequence (DNA): TGCGCCAGCAGCCAAGGCCTAGGGGGCCAAGAGACCCAGTACTTC.

The V and J genes are TRBV28 and TRBJ2-5; 11 bases align to TRBD2. V lost 3 bases, J lost 1 base, and 10 bases stayed unmatched. This CDR3 has 18 amino acids. The germline V gene encodes CDR1 MDHEN and CDR2 SYDVKM. The CDR3 region is CASSFYRLGTSGQETQYF. Written as DNA, the CDR3 is TGTGCCAGCAGTTTCTATCGGCTGGGGACTAGCGGCCAAGAGACCCAGTACTTC.

This clone has only a few counts. The V and J genes are TRBV19 and TRBJ2-2; 9 bases align to TRBD2. Trimming cost V 5 bases and J 7 bases; bases outside gene matches: 14. This CDR3 has 17 amino acids. Germline CDR1 reads LNHDA; CDR2 reads SQIVND (reference sequence). The CDR3 DNA follows: TGTGCCAGTAGTCCCCAGGGACTAGCCACCTTGGGCGGGGAGCTGTTTTTT. This codes for CASSPQGLATLGGELFF.

The gene calls are TRBV5-1 and TRBJ2-5, with unresolved D. The V end was cut by 0 bases, the J end by 5 bases, with 8 bases between. This CDR3 has 13 residues. Germline V gene data show CDR1 as SGHRS and CDR2 as YFSETQ. This CDR3 reads CASSLAVSETQYF. The CDR3 nucleotides are TGCGCCAGCAGCTTGGCCGTCAGTGAGACCCAGTACTTC.

J is TRBJ2-2 and V is TRBV2; 7 bases align to TRBD2. V trimming: 7 bases; J trimming: 3 bases; junction bases outside the gene matches: 8. The CDR3 has 15 amino acids. The germline V gene has CDR1 SNHLY and CDR2 FYNNEI. CDR3 residues: CASKETSDHTGELFF. DNA of the CDR3: TGTGCCAGCAAAGAAACTAGCGATCACACCGGGGAGCTGTTTTTT.

The rearrangement links TRBV6-4 to TRBJ2-2; a possible D gene is TRBD2 (6 bases). V was trimmed by 0 bases and J by 1 base, leaving 6 bases between them. This CDR3 region has 15 residues. CDR1 and CDR2 (germline): MRHNA, SNTAGT. The CDR3 bases are TGTGCCAGCAGTGACTCGGGAGGGAACACCGGGGAGCTGTTTTTT. As protein: CASSDSGGNTGELFF.

The CDR3 reads CASSFQGGGTDTQYF. CDR3 DNA: TGCGCCAGCAGCTTCCAGGGGGGTGGCACAGATACGCAGTATTTT. The genes are TRBV5-1 and TRBJ2-3; a weak D match, TRBD1 (7 bases). Trimming removed 2 bases from V and 1 base from J, with 11 bases in between. The CDR3 loop spans 15 amino acids. Germline CDR1 is SGHRS and CDR2 is YFSETQ.

This clone was counted a few times. This sequence joins TRBV3-1 (or the pseudogene TRBV3-2) and TRBJ1-5; 7 bases map to TRBD1. This CDR3 region has 13 residues. The ends lost 6 bases at V and 7 bases at J; junction bases unmatched: 6. Germline V gives CDR1 LGHDT, CDR2 YNNKEL (reference sequence). This CDR3 reads CASSRDRVQPQHF. Written as DNA, the CDR3 is TGTGCCAGCAGTAGAGACAGGGTCCAGCCCCAGCATTTT.

The chain links TRBV10-3 to TRBJ1-5; 7 bases are a match to TRBD1. V shed 0 bases, J shed 2 bases, and the junction held 4 bases outside the gene matches. CDR1 is ENHRY, CDR2 SYGVKD, per germline. The CDR3 sequence is 16 residues long. The CDR3 spells CAISESLGQGNQPQHF. CDR3 DNA: TGTGCCATCAGTGAGTCGTTAGGACAGGGCAATCAGCCCCAGCATTTT.

The genes are TRBV5-1 and TRBJ2-5; TRBD2 aligns across 8 bases. CDR1 SGHRS and CDR2 YFSETQ come from the germline V gene. CDR3 length: 16 amino acids. Trimming took 0 bases from V and 5 from J; bases not matched to a gene: 9. The CDR3 reads CASSLAGSGSGETQYF. CDR3 in DNA: TGCGCCAGCAGCTTGGCCGGGAGCGGGAGCGGGGAGACCCAGTACTTC.

The chain is built from TRBV5-4 and TRBJ2-3; tentatively, D is TRBD2 (5 bases). Deletions cut 0 bases from V and 4 bases from J, with 9 bases between. The length of the CDR3 is 14 residues. Germline V lookup: CDR1 SGHNT, CDR2 YYREEE (reference sequence). The CDR3 protein is CASSLVKGADTQYF. The DNA of the CDR3 is TGTGCCAGCAGCTTGGTCAAGGGAGCAGATACGCAGTATTTT.

The J gene is TRBJ2-1, the V gene TRBV5-4; 12 bases line up with TRBD2. The CDR3 contains 14 residues. CDR1 and CDR2 (germline): SGHNT, YYREEE (reference sequence). Trimming at V came to 2 bases and at J to 10 bases, leaving 4 bases not matched to a gene. The CDR3: CASSLRLAGVEQFF. The CDR3 coding sequence is TGTGCCAGCAGCTTAAGACTAGCGGGAGTAGAGCAGTTCTTC.

The rearrangement links TRBV6-6 to TRBJ1-2; 9 bases are a match to TRBD1. From germline, CDR1 is MNHNY and CDR2 SVGAGI (reference sequence). The CDR3 totals 16 residues. After removal of 4 bases from V and 6 bases from J, the junction contained 12 bases not matched to a gene. The CDR3 nucleotides are TGTGCCAGCAGTTTCCCGGGACAGGGAACTTTTAATGGCTACACCTTC. Its translation is CASSFPGQGTFNGYTF.

This chain uses TRBV7-2 with TRBJ2-7; 10 nucleotides agree with TRBD2. The CDR3 length is 15 residues. Germline CDR1 and CDR2: SGHTA and FQGNSA. Trimming cost V 3 bases and J 0 bases; bases outside gene matches: 2. The CDR3 protein is CASSFGLADSYEQYF. The CDR3 DNA reads as TGTGCCAGCAGCTTTGGACTAGCGGACTCCTACGAGCAGTACTTC.

The chain combines TRBV12-5 with TRBJ2-1; 8 bases are shared with TRBD2. The CDR3 is 15 residues long. Germline CDR1 is LGHNT and CDR2 is FRNRAP. Trimming took 5 bases from V and 8 from J; bases not matched to a gene: 11. The CDR3 DNA sequence: TGTGCTAGTGGTCGTAGCGGGATGGGTACGGATGAGCAGTTCTTC. Its translation is CASGRSGMGTDEQFF.

The rearrangement links TRBV10-3 to TRBJ1-1; D possibly corresponds to TRBD1 (5 bases). Germline values: CDR1 ENHRY, CDR2 SYGVKD. This CDR3 is 13 amino acids long. The germline V and J ends were trimmed by 10 bases and 1 base, with 13 bases remaining between them. The CDR3 DNA reads as TGTGCCACCGGGGGGGGAACGAACACTGAAGCTTTCTTT. Protein: CATGGGTNTEAFF.

V gene TRBV10-3 combines with J gene TRBJ2-6; 8 bases map to TRBD1. The CDR3 runs to 17 residues. Per the germline V gene, CDR1 is ENHRY and CDR2 is SYGVKD. V lost 3 bases, J lost 4 bases, and 8 bases stayed unmatched. The DNA of the CDR3 is TGTGCCATCAGTGATCAGGGGGCTTCTTCAGGGGCCAACGTCCTGACTTTC. Translating it yields CAISDQGASSGANVLTF.

The V and J genes are TRBV3-1 (or the pseudogene TRBV3-2) and TRBJ2-7, with a tentative D call TRBD1 (5 bases). The ends were cut back, 4 bases at V and 0 bases at J, with 13 bases in the middle. CDR1 LGHDT and CDR2 YNNKEL come from the germline V gene (reference sequence). The CDR3 length is 15 residues. CDR3 sequence reads: CASSPTQTDSYEQYF. The CDR3 nucleotides read TGTGCCAGCAGCCCAACCCAGACAGACTCCTACGAGCAGTACTTC.

The chain employs TRBV6-5 and TRBJ2-7; D may be TRBD2 (7 bases). The CDR3 has 16 residues. Germline V gives CDR1 MNHEY, CDR2 SVGAGI. V was shortened by 2 bases and J by 5 bases, with 19 bases between the two germline ends. CDR3 in DNA: TGTGCCAGCAGTTACCACGAACGGGGGGCGGTAGACGAGCAGTACTTC. Translation gives CASSYHERGAVDEQYF.

There are a few counts of this clone. This chain uses TRBV7-2 with TRBJ2-7; 10 nucleotides line up with TRBD1. The J segment lost 5 bases and the V segment lost 6 bases, leaving 10 bases of the junction unmatched. The germline V gene encodes CDR1 SGHTA and CDR2 FQGNSA. This CDR3 has 15 residues. The CDR3 loop is CASRTPGQGPHEQYF. CDR3 nucleotides: TGTGCCAGCAGGACTCCGGGACAGGGGCCCCACGAGCAGTACTTC.

The DNA of the CDR3 is TGTGCCAGCAGCTTAGCAGGACAGGGAAACACCATATATTTT. Protein product: CASSLAGQGNTIYF. The rearrangement links TRBV7-8 to TRBJ1-3; D is possibly TRBD1 (6 bases). Germline CDR1 reads SGHVS; CDR2 reads FQNEAQ. This CDR3 contains 14 residues. V lost 0 bases to trimming and J lost 4 bases, with 7 bases between them.